This T cell receptor (beta chain) originates from a study of CD8 T cells in ankylosing spondylitis (dated by TCRdb to between 2016 and 2019). General notes on the study: The study profiled T cell receptor beta repertoires in healthy donors and ankylosing spondylitis patients to find disease-linked TCR variants. The whole study cohort included 85 to 120 healthy donors and 25 or so ankylosing spondylitis patients. Samples of peripheral blood were taken, and for ankylosing spondylitis patients, synovial fluid was collected as well. What the work shows at the level of the full study, not this receptor alone: A TCR beta motif of several highly homologous amino acid variants appeared characteristic of blood from ankylosing spondylitis patients. According to the report, matched synovial fluid samples from ankylosing spondylitis patients were significantly enriched for the disease-linked clones. In peripheral blood, the disease-linked clones were found at relatively low frequencies and had a CD8+ phenotype. Some of the motif variants had been reported before in the synovial fluid and blood of reactive arthritis patients, a finding that suggests common disease-initiation mechanisms.

TCRdb shows the sequencer as Illumina HiSeq 2500. TCR beta libraries were prepared by quantitative 5'-RACE with molecular barcodes. From the authors' description of their analysis: A new computational method based on a probabilistic model of VDJ rearrangement was used to identify disease-linked TCR variants. Clones were called with MiXCR by TCRdb after fastp trimmed the public reads at Q25, and only in-frame beta chains were retained. Here each entry gathers all rows of one CDR3 protein and keeps the most common genes and DNA. The V and J calls shown here were made by TCRdb, not taken from the authors' results. Present in this sample are 200,000 to 300,000 distinct CDR3 sequences, approximately 10% of which were seen just once. The ten largest clonotypes hold about 3% of the sample. The CDR3 numbers 16 residues from cysteine through phenylalanine. The only DNA kept is the CDR3, 48 bases in frame from the first base. The germline V and J ends show losses of 4 bases and 0 bases respectively, and no gene match explains 9 bases of the junction. Via the germline V gene, CDR1 is SGHRS and CDR2 YFSETQ.

In this sample, this clonotype turned up many times. No cognate antigen has been identified for it. No much larger clone exists at a distance of one base, and base qualities are not known. This chain joins TRBV5-1 to TRBJ1-1; TRBD1 fits 7 bases in the junction. The clonotype comes from a male donor with ankylosing spondylitis or in good health (not recorded which). Source material: blood, either unsorted or a sorted T cell fraction (not recorded which). The CDR3 protein is CASSPQTGVMNTEAFF. The sequence in DNA is TGCGCCAGCAGCCCCCAAACAGGGGTGATGAACACTGAAGCTTTCTTT.